The next 15 T cell receptor beta chains were all read from a single sample in a study of Ad26.COV2.S vaccination and SARS-CoV-2 variants. Treatment in this sample: around 19 received Ad26.COV2.S at low or high dose, single or two shots; several received placebo; per-sample allocation not given. Repertoires come from day 63 after the first vaccine or placebo injection. Profiling relied on immunoSEQ multiplex PCR, and the TCRdb table lists in-frame clones only, not all of them. The sample includes about 400,000 clones, roughly 80% of them seen just once. Here the sequenced sample was peripheral blood, taken in a trial of Ad26.COV2.S vaccine versus placebo. Receptors were obtained from a person aged 18-65 years who received the Ad26.COV2.S COVID-19 vaccine or a placebo.

The chain carries TRBV6-5 and TRBJ1-3; no definite D call. Trimming pared 0 bases from V and 1 base from J, leaving 7 bases between. The CDR3 is 15 amino acids. CDR1 is MNHEY and CDR2 is SVGAGI in the germline V gene. CDR3 residues: CASSYSRVSGNTIYF. DNA of the CDR3: TGTGCCAGCAGTTACTCGAGGGTATCTGGAAACACCATATATTTT.

V and J are TRBV7-9 and TRBJ1-1; the match to TRBD1 covers 10 bases. There are 15 residues in the CDR3. CDR1 is SEHNR, CDR2 FQNEAQ, per germline (reference sequence). Trimming at V came to 3 bases and at J to 2 bases, leaving 3 bases not matched to a gene. The CDR3: CASSFVTGGNTEAFF. The CDR3 nucleotides are TGTGCCAGCAGCTTCGTGACAGGGGGCAACACTGAAGCTTTCTTT.

A single count supports this clone. This rearrangement joins TRBV28 to TRBJ2-7; 14 bases fit TRBD2. The germline V gene encodes CDR1 MDHEN and CDR2 SYDVKM. The V and J ends lost 5 bases and 3 bases, in that order; junction bases with no gene match: 9. CDR3 size: 17 residues. The CDR3 DNA reads TGTGCCAGCAGTCTCGGGACTAGCGGGAGTTTGTTCTACGAGCAGTACTTC. Amino acids: CASSLGTSGSLFYEQYF.

This chain uses TRBV5-6 with TRBJ2-7; unclear D gene. Germline V gene data show CDR1 as SGHDT and CDR2 as YYEEEE. The V end was cut by 4 bases, the J end by 2 bases, with 13 bases between. The CDR3 contains 14 residues. The CDR3 is CASSHRRSPYEQYF. CDR3 nucleotide sequence: TGTGCCAGCAGCCACCGACGGTCGCCCTACGAGCAGTACTTC. Using reference TRBV5-6 and TRBJ2-7 for the parts outside the CDR3, the full variable domain is DAGVTQSPTHLIKTRGQQVTLRCSPKSGHDTVSWYQQALGQGPQFIFQYYEEEERQRGNFPDRFSGHQFPNYSSELNVNALLLGDSALYLCASSHRRSPYEQYFGPGTRLTVT.

This clone was recorded a few times. The chain recombines TRBV4-2 with TRBJ1-2; possibly TRBD1 for D (5 bases). Trimming cost V 1 base and J 6 bases, with 12 bases left between them. In germline, CDR1 is LGHNA, CDR2 YNFKEQ. This CDR3 has 14 amino acids. CDR3 sequence (DNA): TGTGCCAGCAGCCAAGTCACGAGGGGCAATGGCTACACCTTC. Amino acid sequence: CASSQVTRGNGYTF.

The chain has TRBV7-2 and TRBJ1-6; 9 nucleotides line up with TRBD1. The CDR3 extends over 13 amino acids. CDR1 and CDR2 from the germline V gene are SGHTA and FQGNSA. Trimming took 7 bases from V and 10 from J; bases not matched to a gene: 5. CDR3 residues: CASMDRGESPLHF. The CDR3 DNA sequence: TGTGCCAGCATGGACAGGGGTGAATCACCCCTCCACTTT.

The count of this clone is one. The chain is built from TRBV6-2 or TRBV6-3 and TRBJ2-4; no clear D. The CDR3 spans 14 residues. The germline gives CDR1 MNHEY, CDR2 SVGEGT. V was clipped by 0 bases and J by 5 bases, with 8 bases between them. CDR3 nucleotide sequence: TGTGCCAGCAGTTACTCAGGTCGGGAAAACATTCAGTACTTC. Translation: CASSYSGRENIQYF.

The CDR3 DNA is TGTGCCAGCAGCCAATGGACTGGGGGGGCCTACAATGAGCAGTTCTTC. Translation gives CASSQWTGGAYNEQFF. This chain links TRBV3-1 (or the pseudogene TRBV3-2) with TRBJ2-1; 7 bases align to TRBD2. Germline trimming cut 2 bases from V and 2 bases from J; bases unmatched to any gene: 6. CDR1 is LGHDT and CDR2 is YNNKEL in the germline V gene (reference sequence). The CDR3 has 16 amino acids.

This chain uses TRBV6-4 with TRBJ2-3; 10 bases agree with TRBD2. V lost 2 bases and J lost 4; bases outside the gene matches: 0. Germline assignment: CDR1 MRHNA and CDR2 SNTAGT. The CDR3 has 14 residues. As DNA, the CDR3 is TGTGCCAGCAGTGACCTAGCGGGAGCAGATACGCAGTATTTT. The encoded protein is CASSDLAGADTQYF.

The chain is built from TRBV6-6 and TRBJ2-7; the D gene could be TRBD1 or TRBD2 (6 bases each). Germline lookup yields CDR1 MNHNY and CDR2 SVGAGI (reference sequence). CDR3 length: 15 amino acids. The V end lost 5 bases, the J end lost 4 bases, and 18 bases lay between the germline ends. The CDR3 here is CASSANREVRYEQYF. The DNA of the CDR3 is TGTGCCAGCAGTGCAAACAGGGAGGTGAGGTACGAGCAGTACTTC.

CDR3 coding DNA: TGTGCCAGCAGCTGGTCGAGTGGGAGCACCGGGGAGCTGTTTTTT. This encodes CASSWSSGSTGELFF. The V and J genes are TRBV11-2 and TRBJ2-2; weak D call: TRBD2 (5 bases). Germline CDR1 reads SGHAT; CDR2 reads FQNNGV. With 4 bases removed from V and 4 bases from J, the gap between germline ends came to 13 bases. The CDR3 spans 15 residues.

The V call is TRBV5-6, the J call TRBJ2-3; TRBD2 matches at 11 bases. The CDR3 extends over 16 amino acids. Per the germline V gene, CDR1 is SGHDT and CDR2 is YYEEEE. The V segment lost 2 bases and the J segment 3 bases; nucleotides outside the gene matches: 5. This CDR3 is CASSFLLAGVTDTQYF. The CDR3 DNA reads as TGTGCCAGCAGCTTCCTACTAGCGGGAGTTACAGATACGCAGTATTTT.

The rearrangement links TRBV18 to TRBJ1-4, with a tentative D call TRBD1 (5 bases). V was pared by 6 bases and J by 11 bases, with 22 bases between. Germline V gene lookup returns CDR1 KGHSH and CDR2 LQKENI. The CDR3 is made up of 15 amino acids. CDR3 nucleotide sequence: TGTGCCAGCTCTCTCCTTGGGACCCCTCAAGGGAAACTGTTTTTT. As protein: CASSLLGTPQGKLFF.

V usage is TRBV3-1 (or the pseudogene TRBV3-2) and J usage is TRBJ1-6; D is uncertain. The CDR3 runs to 15 residues. In germline, CDR1 is LGHDT, CDR2 YNNKEL (reference sequence). Trimming stripped 3 bases from V and 10 bases from J, with 16 bases between. CDR3: CASSQAPGGGSPLHF. In DNA form, the CDR3 reads TGTGCCAGCAGCCAGGCCCCGGGAGGTGGCTCACCCCTCCACTTT.

In this sample, this clone turned up once. The genes are TRBV5-1 and TRBJ1-1; D not resolved. Trimming pared 6 bases from V and 1 base from J, leaving 13 bases between. Germline V lookup: CDR1 SGHRS, CDR2 YFSETQ. The CDR3 covers 14 residues. The CDR3 protein is CASKGTPQNTEAFF. The CDR3 coding sequence is TGCGCCAGCAAAGGTACACCACAGAACACTGAAGCTTTCTTT.